Listed below are T cell receptor beta chains from one sample, sequenced in a study of T cells in Graves' hyperthyroidism and ophthalmopathy. TCRdb independently ran MiXCR on the multiplex PCR reads; one entry per CDR3 protein. The sample lists nearly 250,000 distinct CDR3 sequences; approximately 25% were seen once. Sequencing was done on a sample of blood. Source of these receptors: a woman between 40 and 50 years old with Graves' ophthalmopathy. Each CDR3 is given with its conserved first and last residue. The D gene is left open where the match is weak. Some rows mark clone size as missing; the rest say once, few, many or name a class of expanded clone.

clone size	V gene	D gene	J gene	CDR3 protein	CDR3 DNA
many	TRBV28	.	TRBJ2-2	CASSLLFRVGTGELFF	TGTGCCAGCAGTCTGTTGTTCAGGGTGGGGACCGGGGAGCTGTTTTTT
many	TRBV7-6	.	TRBJ2-7	CASRKDIGSYEQYF	TGTGCCAGCAGAAAGGACATCGGGAGTTACGAGCAGTACTTC
few	TRBV6-5	.	TRBJ1-2	CASSYSSVNGVGYTF	TGTGCCAGCAGTTACTCGAGTGTGAACGGGGTTGGCTACACCTTC
.	TRBV24-1	TRBD1	TRBJ1-5	CVTSDSLDRDNQPQHF	TGTGTCACCAGTGATTCGCTCGACAGGGACAATCAGCCCCAGCATTTT
many	TRBV7-8	.	TRBJ2-2	CASSPRVAGELFF	TGTGCCAGCAGCCCCAGGGTGGCCGGGGAGCTGTTTTTT
many	TRBV7-9	.	TRBJ2-7	CASSGDGAVSYEQYF	TGTGCCAGCAGCGGGGACGGGGCAGTATCCTACGAGCAGTACTTC
.	TRBV2	TRBD2	TRBJ2-7	CASSDVPGLALSYEQYF	TGTGCCAGCAGTGATGTCCCGGGACTAGCCCTCTCCTACGAGCAGTACTTC
many	TRBV19	TRBD1	TRBJ2-7	CASSFGTGVYEQYF	TGTGCCAGTAGTTTCGGGACAGGGGTCTACGAGCAGTACTTC
.	TRBV3-1	TRBD1	TRBJ2-7	CASSRSRSTGSYEQYF	TGTGCCAGCAGCAGGTCGAGATCGACAGGGTCCTACGAGCAGTACTTC
.	TRBV6-5	.	TRBJ1-2	CASSSTGKTGYGYTF	TGTGCCAGCAGTTCCACAGGGAAAACGGGCTATGGCTACACCTTC
.	TRBV5-1	TRBD1	TRBJ2-1	CASSPGTAWSNNEQFF	TGCGCCAGCAGCCCGGGGACAGCATGGTCCAACAATGAGCAGTTCTTC
many	TRBV28	.	TRBJ1-2	CASSLANRDNYGYTF	TGTGCCAGCAGTTTAGCAAACAGGGATAACTATGGCTACACCTTC
many	TRBV10-3	TRBD1	TRBJ2-2	CAIREGQGETGELFF	TGTGCCATCAGGGAGGGACAGGGGGAGACCGGGGAGCTGTTTTTT
many	TRBV7-6	TRBD2	TRBJ2-7	CASSLETGTRREQYF	TGTGCCAGCAGCTTAGAAACCGGGACTAGACGCGAGCAGTACTTC
many	TRBV2	.	TRBJ1-2	CASSDFTGRGGYTF	TGTGCCAGCAGTGATTTCACAGGGAGGGGTGGCTACACCTTC
many	TRBV6-5	TRBD2	TRBJ2-4	CASSRGTSGTINIQYF	TGTGCCAGCAGTCGCGGGACTAGCGGCACCATAAACATTCAGTACTTC
many	TRBV5-1	TRBD1	TRBJ1-1	CASSSLTGGGTEAFF	TGCGCCAGCAGCTCCCTGACAGGGGGTGGCACTGAAGCTTTCTTT
many	TRBV28	.	TRBJ1-6	CASVVSRWGSPLHF	TGTGCCAGCGTCGTATCCCGGTGGGGTTCACCCCTCCACTTT
many	TRBV25-1	TRBD1	TRBJ2-7	CASSARQGYEQYF	TGTGCCAGCAGTGCCCGACAGGGCTACGAGCAGTACTTC
many	TRBV29-1	.	TRBJ1-1	CSVDRGYTEAFF	TGCAGCGTTGATAGGGGGTACACTGAAGCTTTCTTT
.	TRBV30	TRBD2	TRBJ2-7	CAWSVGLAGQYF	TGTGCCTGGAGTGTTGGACTAGCAGGGCAGTACTTC
.	TRBV2	TRBD1	TRBJ2-7	CASSEAGTGGWVQYF	TGTGCCAGCAGTGAAGCCGGGACAGGGGGCTGGGTGCAGTACTTC
many	TRBV7-8	.	TRBJ2-3	CASSWGLFTDTQYF	TGTGCCAGCAGCTGGGGACTGTTCACAGATACGCAGTATTTT
.	TRBV29-1	TRBD1	TRBJ2-5	CSVEVGSRQGTQYF	TGCAGCGTTGAAGTAGGCTCTAGACAGGGGACCCAGTACTTC
many	TRBV7-9	.	TRBJ1-1	CASSLEHPNTEAFF	TGTGCCAGCAGCTTAGAACACCCGAACACTGAAGCTTTCTTT
many	TRBV6-1	TRBD1	TRBJ2-2	CASSGQGAGELFF	TGTGCCAGCAGTGGACAGGGGGCCGGGGAGCTGTTTTTT
many	TRBV7-7	.	TRBJ1-1	CASSRDTNTEAFF	TGTGCTAGCAGCCGCGACACGAACACTGAAGCTTTCTTT
.	TRBV6-5	TRBD2	TRBJ2-5	CASSSRAGSGWGETQYF	TGTGCCAGCAGTTCCCGAGCGGGATCGGGTTGGGGAGAGACCCAGTACTTC
many	TRBV28	TRBD1	TRBJ2-4	CASSTGGGIQYF	TGTGCCAGCAGTACAGGGGGTGGCATTCAGTACTTC
many	TRBV20-1	TRBD1	TRBJ2-7	CSARKKGTGAYEQYF	TGCAGTGCTAGAAAGAAAGGGACAGGGGCTTACGAGCAGTACTTC
many	TRBV9	.	TRBJ1-2	CASSGGRYNYGYTF	TGTGCCAGCAGCGGAGGCCGATATAACTATGGCTACACCTTC
many	TRBV28	.	TRBJ2-6	CASEQDGGANVLTF	TGTGCCAGCGAACAGGACGGTGGGGCCAACGTCCTGACTTTC
many	TRBV7-6	.	TRBJ2-7	CASSLAVGSEQYF	TGTGCCAGCAGCTTAGCCGTTGGGTCCGAGCAGTACTTC
many	TRBV28	TRBD1	TRBJ1-1	CASRRAPRDRLTEAFF	TGTGCCAGCAGGAGGGCCCCCAGGGACAGGTTAACTGAAGCTTTCTTT
once	TRBV27	.	TRBJ2-7	CASSLFITGPSNEQYF	TGTGCCAGCAGTTTATTTATCACAGGGCCCAGCAACGAGCAGTACTTC
many	TRBV6-1	TRBD1	TRBJ1-6	CATGQLYSPLHF	TGTGCCACGGGACAGCTTTATTCACCCCTCCACTTT
many	TRBV7-2	.	TRBJ2-2	CASSLGIVAGELFF	TGTGCCAGCAGCTTAGGCATAGTTGCCGGGGAGCTGTTTTTT
many	TRBV5-1	.	TRBJ2-7	CASSLEGAGMYEQYF	TGCGCCAGCAGCTTGGAGGGGGCGGGAATGTACGAGCAGTACTTC
.	TRBV14	TRBD1	TRBJ2-2	CASSYRGLSTGELFF	TGTGCCAGCAGTTACAGGGGGCTGAGCACCGGGGAGCTGTTTTTT
many	TRBV30	.	TRBJ2-7	CAWSETAYEQYF	TGTGCCTGGAGTGAGACAGCATACGAGCAGTACTTC
.	TRBV12-3/TRBV12-4	.	TRBJ2-4	CASSLNAKNIQYF	TGTGCCAGCAGTTTGAACGCAAAAAACATTCAGTACTTC
.	TRBV11-2	TRBD2	TRBJ2-7	CASSLGGISGLAYEQYF	TGTGCCAGCAGCTTAGGAGGGATATCTGGACTAGCCTACGAGCAGTACTTC
.	TRBV6-5	.	TRBJ1-2	CASSYYPARNYGYTF	TGTGCCAGCAGTTACTACCCAGCGCGTAACTATGGCTACACCTTC
.	TRBV29-1	.	TRBJ1-1	CSVDSGVVDTEAFF	TGCAGCGTCGATTCCGGAGTGGTTGACACTGAAGCTTTCTTT
few	TRBV9	.	TRBJ2-2	CASSVDGSRGRALFF	TGTGCCAGCAGCGTAGACGGGAGCCGGGGAAGGGCGCTGTTTTTT
many	TRBV12-3/TRBV12-4	.	TRBJ1-6	CARKRGTDSPLHF	TGTGCCAGGAAACGAGGAACGGATTCACCCCTCCACTTT
.	TRBV24-1	.	TRBJ1-2	CATSDPTRDYGYTF	TGTGCCACCAGTGACCCTACACGAGACTATGGCTACACCTTC
many	TRBV2	TRBD1	TRBJ1-2	CASSVGQGDYGYTF	TGTGCCAGCAGTGTGGGACAGGGGGACTATGGCTACACCTTC
many	TRBV19	.	TRBJ2-5	CASSITGGGAETQYF	TGTGCCAGTAGTATTACTGGGGGAGGAGCGGAGACCCAGTACTTC
.	TRBV6-1	.	TRBJ1-6	CASSEARSSYNSPLHF	TGTGCCAGCAGTGAAGCTAGGAGCTCCTATAATTCACCCCTCCACTTT
many	TRBV28	.	TRBJ1-2	CASSLSPLYGYTF	TGTGCCAGCAGTTTAAGCCCGCTCTATGGCTACACCTTC
.	TRBV7-2	.	TRBJ2-7	CASSNYRTPYEQYF	TGTGCCAGCAGCAACTACAGGACACCCTACGAGCAGTACTTC
many	TRBV20-1	.	TRBJ2-7	CSASGFRYEQYF	TGCAGTGCATCGGGGTTCAGGTACGAGCAGTACTTC